The rows below give T cell receptor beta chains drawn from one sample of a study of blood T cell repertoires in COVID-19. Sequencing used immunoSEQ multiplex PCR; TCRdb keeps in-frame clones, though not all of them. The data hold about 290,000 clones, with 86% observed a single time. Specimen: peripheral blood. The receptors shown here come from a woman aged 30 to 39 with active or convalescent COVID-19. The CDR3 runs from the conserved cysteine through the conserved F or W. Each record gives: clone size, J gene, V gene, D gene, CDR3 DNA, CDR3 protein. A D gene is named only where the DNA matches it firmly. Size is stated for part of the rows, as once, few or many counts, or as a class when the clone is expanded.

clone_size: .; j_call: TRBJ2-1; v_call: TRBV6-2/TRBV6-3; d_call: .; cdr3_nt: TGTGCCAGCAGTTACAGGCGGGGACTTGACAATGAGCAGTTCTTC; cdr3_aa: CASSYRRGLDNEQFF
clone_size: .; j_call: TRBJ1-1; v_call: TRBV30; d_call: .; cdr3_nt: TGTGCCTGGAGTGTCGGCAGGGGTTGGACTGAAGCTTTCTTT; cdr3_aa: CAWSVGRGWTEAFF
clone_size: .; j_call: TRBJ2-2; v_call: TRBV10-1; d_call: TRBD1; cdr3_nt: TGCGCCAGCAGTGACACAGGGGATTCCCGGGAGCTGTTTTTT; cdr3_aa: CASSDTGDSRELFF
clone_size: .; j_call: TRBJ2-2; v_call: TRBV4-3; d_call: TRBD2; cdr3_nt: TGCGCCAGCAGCCAAGGGACGGGAGGACCCGGGGAGCTGTTTTTT; cdr3_aa: CASSQGTGGPGELFF
clone_size: .; j_call: TRBJ1-4; v_call: TRBV7-9; d_call: .; cdr3_nt: TGTGCCAGCAGCTTAGAGGAGGGCATTAATGAAAAACTGTTTTTT; cdr3_aa: CASSLEEGINEKLFF
clone_size: .; j_call: TRBJ2-7; v_call: TRBV4-1; d_call: TRBD1; cdr3_nt: TGCGCCAGCAGCCTCGACAGGGGGGTTTCCTACGAGCAGTACTTC; cdr3_aa: CASSLDRGVSYEQYF
clone_size: few; j_call: TRBJ1-1; v_call: TRBV27; d_call: TRBD1; cdr3_nt: TGTGCCAGCACCCCAGAACCGGGGACAGGCGAAGCTTTCTTT; cdr3_aa: CASTPEPGTGEAFF
clone_size: once; j_call: TRBJ1-2; v_call: TRBV28; d_call: .; cdr3_nt: TGTGCCAGCAGTCTGGGGGGCTATGGCTACACCTTC; cdr3_aa: CASSLGGYGYTF
clone_size: .; j_call: TRBJ1-6; v_call: TRBV19; d_call: .; cdr3_nt: TGTGCCAGTAGTGAAACAGGGCTACCCCTCCACTTT; cdr3_aa: CASSETGLPLHF
clone_size: few; j_call: TRBJ1-2; v_call: TRBV3-1/TRBV3-2; d_call: .; cdr3_nt: TGTGCCAGCAGCCAAGAGAGACACCTCAACTATGGCTACACCTTC; cdr3_aa: CASSQERHLNYGYTF
clone_size: .; j_call: TRBJ2-1; v_call: TRBV5-1; d_call: .; cdr3_nt: TGCGCCAGCCGACTGATAGACCGAAACAATGAGCAGTTCTTC; cdr3_aa: CASRLIDRNNEQFF
clone_size: few; j_call: TRBJ2-6; v_call: TRBV3-1/TRBV3-2; d_call: TRBD2; cdr3_nt: TGTGCCAGCAGCCGCTGGACTAGCGGGGGGACCCCTGGGGCCAACGTCCTGACTTTC; cdr3_aa: CASSRWTSGGTPGANVLTF
clone_size: .; j_call: TRBJ2-1; v_call: TRBV7-2; d_call: TRBD2; cdr3_nt: TGTGCCAGCAGCCGGACTAGCGGGGGGTGGAATGAGCAGTTCTTC; cdr3_aa: CASSRTSGGWNEQFF
clone_size: .; j_call: TRBJ2-2; v_call: TRBV5-6; d_call: .; cdr3_nt: TGTGCCAGCAGCTTGGAGGGGGTAGTTCAGTTTGGTCGGACCGGGGAGCTGTTTTTT; cdr3_aa: CASSLEGVVQFGRTGELFF
clone_size: .; j_call: TRBJ1-2; v_call: TRBV4-3; d_call: .; cdr3_nt: TGCGCCAGCAGCCAAGAAACCGCGACTAACTATGGCTACACCTTC; cdr3_aa: CASSQETATNYGYTF
clone_size: few; j_call: TRBJ2-7; v_call: TRBV7-2; d_call: TRBD2; cdr3_nt: TGTGCCAGCAGCTACCGGACTAGCGGGGGGCCACAGTACGAGCAGTACTTC; cdr3_aa: CASSYRTSGGPQYEQYF
clone_size: .; j_call: TRBJ2-2; v_call: TRBV5-1; d_call: TRBD1; cdr3_nt: TGCACCAGCAGCTTGGACACCGGAAGGGGGCGCCTGACCGGGGAGCTGTTTTTT; cdr3_aa: CTSSLDTGRGRLTGELFF
clone_size: .; j_call: TRBJ1-1; v_call: TRBV6-5; d_call: TRBD1; cdr3_nt: TGTGCCAGCAGCTCCGACAGGGTAGCTGCTTTCTTT; cdr3_aa: CASSSDRVAAFF
clone_size: .; j_call: TRBJ1-2; v_call: TRBV7-9; d_call: .; cdr3_nt: TGTGCCAGCAGCTTCAGCCCGCTAACGGGAGTCTATGGCTACACCTTC; cdr3_aa: CASSFSPLTGVYGYTF
clone_size: .; j_call: TRBJ1-6; v_call: TRBV27; d_call: .; cdr3_nt: TGTGCCAGCAGTTTAAATGTGTGGACGGCAGGGGCTTCACCCCTCCACTTT; cdr3_aa: CASSLNVWTAGASPLHF
clone_size: .; j_call: TRBJ2-3; v_call: TRBV6-2/TRBV6-3; d_call: .; cdr3_nt: TGTGCCAGCAGCAGTTACGGCCAGGGGATAGATACGCAGTATTTT; cdr3_aa: CASSSYGQGIDTQYF
clone_size: once; j_call: TRBJ2-1; v_call: TRBV7-3; d_call: .; cdr3_nt: TGTGCCAGCAGCTCCACGAGTACAGGGCAGGCCGAGCAGTTCTTC; cdr3_aa: CASSSTSTGQAEQFF
clone_size: .; j_call: TRBJ1-4; v_call: TRBV5-5; d_call: TRBD1; cdr3_nt: TGTGCCAGCAGCTTGGGCGCAGGGGGCAGCGAAAAACTGTTTTTT; cdr3_aa: CASSLGAGGSEKLFF
clone_size: .; j_call: TRBJ1-2; v_call: TRBV7-9; d_call: TRBD1; cdr3_nt: TGTGCCAGCAGCGCCGACAGGGGGCTTGGCTACACCTTC; cdr3_aa: CASSADRGLGYTF
clone_size: .; j_call: TRBJ1-1; v_call: TRBV2; d_call: .; cdr3_nt: TGTGCCAGCAGTGCAGGGTTTTCGGTGGACACTGAAGCTTTCTTT; cdr3_aa: CASSAGFSVDTEAFF
clone_size: .; j_call: TRBJ2-3; v_call: TRBV19; d_call: TRBD2; cdr3_nt: TGTGCCAGTAGTATTGAGCGGGGGGGAACAGATACGCAGTATTTT; cdr3_aa: CASSIERGGTDTQYF
clone_size: .; j_call: TRBJ1-5; v_call: TRBV18; d_call: .; cdr3_nt: TGTGCCAGCTCACCAGGGGCAGGGGAGCAGCCCCAGCATTTT; cdr3_aa: CASSPGAGEQPQHF
clone_size: .; j_call: TRBJ2-1; v_call: TRBV10-2; d_call: TRBD2; cdr3_nt: TGCGCCAGCAGTGAGTCACGGGGGGGGTACAATGAGCAGTTCTTC; cdr3_aa: CASSESRGGYNEQFF
clone_size: few; j_call: TRBJ1-3; v_call: TRBV7-9; d_call: .; cdr3_nt: TGTGCCAGCAGCTCCCTGGGCCCCTCTGGAAACACCATATATTTT; cdr3_aa: CASSSLGPSGNTIYF
clone_size: .; j_call: TRBJ1-6; v_call: TRBV4-1; d_call: .; cdr3_nt: TGCGCCAGCAGCCATCCTTTTTCACCCCTCCACTTT; cdr3_aa: CASSHPFSPLHF
clone_size: .; j_call: TRBJ1-5; v_call: TRBV30; d_call: TRBD1; cdr3_nt: TGTGCCTATCGACAGGGGGCAAATCAGCCCCAGCATTTT; cdr3_aa: CAYRQGANQPQHF
clone_size: .; j_call: TRBJ2-1; v_call: TRBV7-3; d_call: TRBD2; cdr3_nt: TGTGCCAGCAGCTTACCCCCGGGGGGGCAGTTCTTC; cdr3_aa: CASSLPPGGQFF
clone_size: .; j_call: TRBJ1-2; v_call: TRBV10-3; d_call: TRBD1; cdr3_nt: TGTGCCATCAGTGAACAGGGGGCGCTGGGTGGCTACACCTTC; cdr3_aa: CAISEQGALGGYTF
clone_size: .; j_call: TRBJ2-7; v_call: TRBV28; d_call: TRBD2; cdr3_nt: TGTGCCAGCAGTCCCCCGGGACTAGCGGGGGTGTACGAGCAGTACTTC; cdr3_aa: CASSPPGLAGVYEQYF
clone_size: .; j_call: TRBJ1-2; v_call: TRBV3-1/TRBV3-2; d_call: .; cdr3_nt: TGTGCCAGCAGCCGGCAGGGCCCTTATGGCTACACCTTC; cdr3_aa: CASSRQGPYGYTF
clone_size: .; j_call: TRBJ2-3; v_call: TRBV12-1; d_call: .; cdr3_nt: TGTGCCAGCAGCTTTTGTGGCCAGGGCGCAGATACGCAGTATTTT; cdr3_aa: CASSFCGQGADTQYF
clone_size: .; j_call: TRBJ1-5; v_call: TRBV27; d_call: .; cdr3_nt: TGTGCCAGCAGTTTATCGACGCCGGGACTTCCCAATCAGCCCCAGCATTTT; cdr3_aa: CASSLSTPGLPNQPQHF
clone_size: .; j_call: TRBJ1-1; v_call: TRBV6-2/TRBV6-3; d_call: .; cdr3_nt: TGTGCCAGCAGTTACGAGCCCTCGAAGACTGAAGCTTTCTTT; cdr3_aa: CASSYEPSKTEAFF
clone_size: .; j_call: TRBJ2-2; v_call: TRBV14; d_call: TRBD1; cdr3_nt: TGTGCCAGCAGCCATCGAACACAGGGGGCCACCGGGGAGCTGTTTTTT; cdr3_aa: CASSHRTQGATGELFF
clone_size: .; j_call: TRBJ1-2; v_call: TRBV30; d_call: TRBD1; cdr3_nt: TGTGCCAGCCCGACAGGGCACTATGGCTACACCTTC; cdr3_aa: CASPTGHYGYTF
clone_size: few; j_call: TRBJ2-7; v_call: TRBV28; d_call: .; cdr3_nt: TGTGCCAGCAGCCGACTACACAGCTCCTACGAGCAGTACTTC; cdr3_aa: CASSRLHSSYEQYF
clone_size: once; j_call: TRBJ1-2; v_call: TRBV7-9; d_call: .; cdr3_nt: TGTGCCAGCAGCCAGGATAACTATGGCTACACCTTC; cdr3_aa: CASSQDNYGYTF
clone_size: .; j_call: TRBJ1-2; v_call: TRBV4-3; d_call: TRBD1; cdr3_nt: TGCGCCAGCAGCCAAGATGAGGGACAGCCTAACTATGGCTACACCTTC; cdr3_aa: CASSQDEGQPNYGYTF